The 31 T cell receptor beta chains below come from one sample, sequenced in a study of T cells expressing NK-cell markers. Following a re-call of the 5' RACE reads, TCRdb has one entry per CDR3 protein and lacks DNA. Its listing shows some 440,000 distinct CDR3 sequences. The specimen was blood T cells: a sorted CD56 or NKG2C T cell subset, CD4+ or CD8+ T cells, or bulk PBMC T cells (not recorded which). All receptors derive from a woman aged 45-65 years in good health.

The chain carries TRBV20-1 and TRBJ2-1; TCRdb proposes TRBD2, but this gene call is untestable without DNA. The CDR3 is 16 residues long. The germline V gene has CDR1 DFQATT and CDR2 SNEGSKA (reference sequence). The CDR3 sequence is CSARVGRLAGRDEQFF.

The chain couples TRBV29-1 to TRBJ1-5; lacking DNA, the TRBD1 call made by TCRdb goes unchecked. Germline CDR1 is SQVTM and CDR2 is ANQGSEA. The CDR3 totals 14 residues. This CDR3 is CSVSWGPSNQPQHF.

The chain joins TRBV29-1 to TRBJ2-5. The CDR3 contains 12 residues. Germline V gives CDR1 SQVTM, CDR2 ANQGSEA. The CDR3 spells CSASWDQETQYF.

The chain links TRBV29-1 to TRBJ1-2. The germline V gene has CDR1 SQVTM and CDR2 ANQGSEA. CDR3 length: 13 residues. CDR3 amino acids: CSVEVSARRGYTF.

The chain links TRBV30 to TRBJ2-6; TCRdb lists TRBD1, though no DNA is available to test this call. This CDR3 has 17 residues. From germline, CDR1 is GTSNPN and CDR2 SVGIG (reference sequence). The CDR3 sequence: CAWRRVGKGSGANVLTF.

CDR3: CASSPSTGYNEQFF. This chain uses TRBV18 with TRBJ2-1; TCRdb indicates TRBD1, and absent DNA this call remains unverified. The length of the CDR3 is 14 residues. Per the germline V gene, CDR1 is KGHSH and CDR2 is LQKENI.

The CDR3 reads CASSHLQGARNQPQHF. This chain uses TRBV4-1 with TRBJ1-5; TCRdb calls TRBD1, which cannot be checked without DNA. Looked up from germline, CDR1 is MGHRA and CDR2 is YSYEKL. The CDR3 extends over 16 amino acids.

This chain links TRBV18 with TRBJ2-2. Germline lookup yields CDR1 KGHSH and CDR2 LQKENI. The CDR3 has 15 amino acids. The CDR3 protein is CASSPRGTNTGELFF.

V and J are TRBV7-2 and TRBJ2-1; TCRdb selects TRBD1, and the lack of DNA leaves this call unchecked. Germline V gives CDR1 SGHTA, CDR2 FQGNSA. CDR3 length equals 15 residues. The CDR3: CASSSLGAGGHEQFF.

The CDR3 loop reads CASSQDRATSGNTIYF. The chain employs TRBV4-2 and TRBJ1-3; checking the TCRdb D call of TRBD1 is not possible without DNA. The V gene's germline CDR1 is LGHNA and CDR2 YNFKEQ. This CDR3 region has 16 residues.

J is TRBJ2-2 and V is TRBV27; TCRdb picks TRBD1, but there is no DNA to check that call. The germline V gene has CDR1 MNHEY and CDR2 SMNVEV (reference sequence). The CDR3 is 17 amino acids. CDR3 sequence: CASSLIVWGAVAGELFF.

The chain joins TRBV11-3 to TRBJ2-6; as DNA is missing, the TRBD1 call by TCRdb cannot be tested. The CDR3 length is 15 residues. Germline V gene lookup returns CDR1 SGHNT and CDR2 YENEEA. The CDR3 region is CASSYQAALGDVLTF.

This chain connects TRBV7-3 to TRBJ2-5; TCRdb designates TRBD2, a call that cannot be tested without DNA. The CDR3 covers 15 residues. Germline V gives CDR1 SGHTA, CDR2 FQGTGA. The CDR3 here is CASSLSGLLGETQYF.

This chain uses TRBV7-9 with TRBJ2-7; without DNA, the TCRdb call of TRBD1 cannot be checked. CDR1 is SEHNR, CDR2 FQNEAQ, per germline (reference sequence). The CDR3 is 16 amino acids. The CDR3 region is CASSLVPGPRSYEQYF.

V usage is TRBV5-1 and J usage is TRBJ2-2; TCRdb selects TRBD1, and the lack of DNA leaves this call unchecked. This CDR3 has 14 residues. Per germline, CDR1 SGHRS and CDR2 YFSETQ. Here the CDR3 reads CASSFNRVTGELFF.

This chain links TRBV12-3 or TRBV12-4 with TRBJ1-1; there is no DNA to check the TCRdb D call of TRBD1. CDR3 size: 12 residues. CDR3 residues: CASRKRGTEAFF.

V and J are TRBV10-3 and TRBJ2-1. Germline V lookup: CDR1 ENHRY, CDR2 SYGVKD. This CDR3 has 11 residues. The CDR3: CAISVRNEQFF.

This chain connects TRBV4-1 to TRBJ1-2; TCRdb calls TRBD1, which cannot be checked without DNA. This CDR3 contains 16 residues. Germline loops: CDR1 MGHRA, CDR2 YSYEKL. CDR3: CASSQDLQAGVYGYTF.

The chain uses TRBV29-1 and TRBJ1-4; TCRdb's D call, TRBD1, is unchecked because there is no DNA. There are 15 residues in the CDR3. Germline V CDR1 and CDR2: SQVTM, ANQGSEA. The CDR3 reads CSAMSFGTTNEKLFF.

The V and J genes are TRBV11-3 and TRBJ2-1; TCRdb calls TRBD1, which cannot be checked without DNA. CDR1 is SGHNT and CDR2 is YENEEA in the germline V gene. The CDR3 is 16 residues long. CDR3 residues: CASSLESGIGGNEQFF.

The chain joins TRBV13 to TRBJ2-1; TCRdb's D call of TRBD1 is untestable without DNA. Germline V gene sequence: CDR1 PRHDT, CDR2 FYEKMQ (reference sequence). The CDR3 extends over 16 amino acids. The CDR3 loop is CASSHNPTGGRNEQFF.

The chain employs TRBV6-5 and TRBJ2-1; TCRdb's assignment of TRBD1 cannot be checked, as there is no DNA. The CDR3 runs 15 residues. Germline lookup yields CDR1 MNHEY and CDR2 SVGAGI. The CDR3 sequence: CASSPDQGSHRAGFF.

The chain joins TRBV20-1 to TRBJ1-2; no DNA is available, so the TRBD1 call from TCRdb remains unchecked. CDR3 length: 13 residues. From germline, CDR1 is DFQATT and CDR2 SNEGSKA (reference sequence). CDR3 protein: CSARDAAGHGYTF.

V and J are TRBV7-9 and TRBJ1-6; no DNA is available, so the TRBD1 call from TCRdb remains unchecked. There are 21 residues in the CDR3. The germline CDR1 and CDR2 sequences are SEHNR and FQNEAQ (reference sequence). The CDR3: CASSLAEGAAAFSSYNSPLHF.

V and J are TRBV5-5 and TRBJ2-2; no DNA is available, so the TRBD2 call from TCRdb remains unchecked. Germline loops: CDR1 SGHKS, CDR2 YYEKEE (reference sequence). CDR3 length equals 18 residues. CDR3 region: CASSSVVSSGSWIGELFF.

V gene TRBV6-5 combines with J gene TRBJ1-6; TCRdb picks TRBD1, but there is no DNA to check that call. CDR3 length equals 14 residues. The germline V gene has CDR1 MNHEY and CDR2 SVGAGI. The CDR3 sequence is CASSNRGVWSPLHF.

The genes are TRBV11-2 and TRBJ2-3. The CDR3 is made up of 13 amino acids. The germline V gene encodes CDR1 SGHAT and CDR2 FQNNGV. CDR3 region: CASSPIYSDTQYF.

This rearrangement joins TRBV7-8 to TRBJ2-5; the D gene TCRdb calls, TRBD1, cannot be checked with no DNA. This CDR3 has 14 residues. Germline CDR1 is SGHVS and CDR2 is FQNEAQ. CDR3 in amino acids: CASTHRGLKETQYF.

The chain recombines TRBV27 with TRBJ2-1; as DNA is missing, the TRBD2 call by TCRdb cannot be tested. The CDR3 runs to 16 residues. Germline assignment: CDR1 MNHEY and CDR2 SMNVEV (reference sequence). CDR3 protein: CASSFLSGSYYNEQFF.

The chain is built from TRBV10-3 and TRBJ2-1; the TRBD1 assignment by TCRdb is unverifiable without DNA. CDR1 is ENHRY and CDR2 is SYGVKD in the germline V gene. The CDR3 has 15 amino acids. CDR3 protein: CAIRGTGGSYNEQFF.

The chain is built from TRBV29-1 and TRBJ1-5; TCRdb calls TRBD1, which cannot be checked without DNA. Germline V gives CDR1 SQVTM, CDR2 ANQGSEA. The CDR3 runs to 13 residues. The CDR3 is CSVSDGRTQPQHF.